This is a list of T cell receptor beta chains from one sample in a study of human T cells and chemical hapten exposure. TCRdb ran MiXCR on the RACE reads and lists one entry per CDR3 protein. The sample holds about 260,000 distinct CDR3 sequences, roughly 8.9% seen once. The specimen was whole blood, collected in connection with sensitization to the hapten diphenylcyclopropenone (DPC). The receptors stem from a middle-aged woman with alopecia areata. Some clones in this sample may be carry-over from other donors' samples. Each CDR3 is given without its conserved first and last residue.

j_gene	len	v_gene	CDR3aa
TRBJ1-2	16	TRBV6-5	ASSYGRWQGPPQGGYT
TRBJ2-7	11	TRBV28	ASRLSAPREQY
TRBJ2-5	11	TRBV6-5	ASSYISKETQY
TRBJ1-1	14	TRBV5-1	ASSLDGYGTKYQAF
TRBJ2-1	15	TRBV9	ASSGGSQREFTSEQF
TRBJ2-3	12	TRBV29-1	SVRSSTSADTQY
TRBJ1-4	13	TRBV10-1	ANLTEDSMDEKLF
TRBJ1-6	13	TRBV4-3	ASSQGRARYSPLH
TRBJ1-1	14	TRBV27	ASSFFGQGAWTEAF
TRBJ2-3	12	TRBV20-1	SATGTMGTDTQY
TRBJ1-1	13	TRBV7-2	ASSLAWTGDTEAF